A single T cell receptor (beta chain) is shown here with its context. There is no known antigen for this receptor. Base qualities are missing; no much larger clone stands one base away. The record originates from a study of technical replicates of blood from a handful of donors (dated by TCRdb to the late 2010s). V trim: 1 base; J trim: 4 bases; unmatched bases: 8. The CDR3 holds 16 amino acids from the cysteine to the phenylalanine. Only CDR3 DNA remains: 48 bases, in frame from the first base. From a lookup of the germline V gene, CDR1 and CDR2 are SGHRS and YFSETQ. The library was made by the immunoSEQ multiplex PCR assay. Held by TCRdb, this immuneACCESS table contains in-frame sequences only and omits some clones. Under half of the omission traces to an unresolved V gene where checked; the cause of the rest is unknown. In all, the sample holds approximately 78,000 clones, and nearly 97% of those were seen once. More than 0.2% of the sample goes to the ten largest clones.

Sequenced sample: T cells isolated from PBMCs. The sequence came from a human donor in good health. The rearrangement combines TRBV5-1 with TRBJ2-1, with 7 bases matching TRBD2. The CDR3 region reads CASSLLGAGVYNEQFF. The DNA is TGCGCCAGCAGCTTGTTAGGGGCGGGAGTATACAATGAGCAGTTCTTC.